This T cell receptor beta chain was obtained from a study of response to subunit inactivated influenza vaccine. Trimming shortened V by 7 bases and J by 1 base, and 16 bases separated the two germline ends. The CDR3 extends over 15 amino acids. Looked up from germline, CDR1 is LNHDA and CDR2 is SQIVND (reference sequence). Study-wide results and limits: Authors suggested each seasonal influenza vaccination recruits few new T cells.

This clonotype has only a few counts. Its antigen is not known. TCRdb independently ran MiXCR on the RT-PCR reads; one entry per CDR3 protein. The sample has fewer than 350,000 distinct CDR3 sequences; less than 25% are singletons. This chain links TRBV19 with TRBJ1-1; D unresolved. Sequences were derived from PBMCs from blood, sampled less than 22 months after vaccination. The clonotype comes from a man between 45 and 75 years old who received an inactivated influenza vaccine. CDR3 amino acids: CASKLGFVGNTEAFF. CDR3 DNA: TGTGCCAGTAAGTTAGGGTTTGTGGGGAACACTGAAGCTTTCTTT.